This TCR beta chain is drawn from a study of CD8+ T cells in alopecia areata. The V end was cut by 0 bases, the J end by 2 bases, with 10 bases between. The length of the CDR3 is 15 residues. Germline CDR1 and CDR2: GTSNPN and SVGIG (reference sequence). Extracted RNA was reverse transcribed, and the resulting cDNA served as sequencing template. Repertoires were generated with immunoSEQ multiplex PCR, while TCRdb's copy carries only in-frame clones and drops some. Here the sample spans some 180,000 clones, over 55% being singletons. The receptor was derived from a human donor with alopecia areata. Sequences were derived from CD4+ T cells sorted from blood, sampled at week 0. This chain connects TRBV30 to TRBJ2-2; D perhaps matches TRBD1 (5 bases). CDR3 coding DNA: TGTGCCTGGAGTGTAACGGACACCAACACCGGGGAGCTGTTTTTT. Protein: CAWSVTDTNTGELFF.